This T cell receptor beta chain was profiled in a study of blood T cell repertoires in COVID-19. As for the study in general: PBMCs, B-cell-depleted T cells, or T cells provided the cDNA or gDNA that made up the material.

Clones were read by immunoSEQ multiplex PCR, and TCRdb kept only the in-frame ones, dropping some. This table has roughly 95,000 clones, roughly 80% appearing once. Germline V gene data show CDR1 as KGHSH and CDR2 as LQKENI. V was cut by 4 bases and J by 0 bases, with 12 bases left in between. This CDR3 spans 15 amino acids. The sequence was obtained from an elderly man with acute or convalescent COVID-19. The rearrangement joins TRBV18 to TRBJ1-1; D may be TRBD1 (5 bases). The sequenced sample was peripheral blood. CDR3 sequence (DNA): TGTGCCAGCTCACACGGGGGTGGGATGAACACTGAAGCTTTCTTT. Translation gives CASSHGGGMNTEAFF.